This TCR beta chain was profiled in a study of OX40 agonist ivuxolimab in advanced cancers. Study-level findings and limits: Researchers did not determine the expanded peripheral T cells' antigen specificity.

Profiling relied on immunoSEQ multiplex PCR, and the TCRdb table lists in-frame clones only, not all of them. The repertoire holds roughly 26,000 clones, about 85% seen once, with over 15% in the top ten. The trim removed 0 bases at V and 6 bases at J, leaving 9 bases unmatched. Germline CDR1 and CDR2: LGHNA and YNFKEQ. CDR3 length equals 18 residues. Of note for this clone: The antigen remains undetermined.

The gene calls are TRBV4-2 and TRBJ2-1; the match to TRBD1 covers 12 bases. The TCR was taken from an adult with an advanced solid tumor such as melanoma, head and neck, liver or kidney cancer. Specimen: CD4+ or CD8+ T cells sorted from blood, collected in a trial of the OX40 agonist ivuxolimab. The CDR3 bases are TGTGCCAGCAGCCAAGACCAGCCGGGACAGGGGGCGCGCAATGAGCAGTTCTTC. Amino acids: CASSQDQPGQGARNEQFF.